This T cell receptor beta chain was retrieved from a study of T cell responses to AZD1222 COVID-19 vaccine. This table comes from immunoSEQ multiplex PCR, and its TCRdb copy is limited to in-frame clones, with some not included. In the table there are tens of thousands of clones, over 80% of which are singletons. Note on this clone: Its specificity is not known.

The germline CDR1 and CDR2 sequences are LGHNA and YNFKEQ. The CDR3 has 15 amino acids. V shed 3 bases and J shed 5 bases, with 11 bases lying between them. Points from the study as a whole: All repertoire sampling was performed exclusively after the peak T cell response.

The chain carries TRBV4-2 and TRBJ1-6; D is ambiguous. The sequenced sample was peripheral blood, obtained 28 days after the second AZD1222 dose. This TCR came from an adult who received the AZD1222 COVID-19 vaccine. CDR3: CASSHPERNNSPLHF. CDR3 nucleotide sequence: TGTGCCAGCAGCCATCCGGAGAGGAATAATTCACCCCTCCACTTT.